The source of this T cell receptor (beta chain) is a study of monozygotic twins with inflammatory bowel disease. Study outcomes and limitations: No discrimination was achieved between different T cell subtypes. Among IBD patients, fewer clonotypes were shared with others than among healthy twins, especially with disease activity.

Looked up from germline, CDR1 is LNHDA and CDR2 is SQIVND (reference sequence). CDR3 length equals 14 residues. Reanalyzing the 5' RACE reads, TCRdb keeps one entry per CDR3 protein, without DNA. Its listing shows about 110,000 distinct CDR3 sequences. As regards this clonotype: Its cognate antigen is unknown.

The material sequenced was blood. The J gene is TRBJ1-5, the V gene TRBV19. This TCR derives from a human donor with ulcerative colitis or Crohn's disease, or a healthy co-twin of an affected twin (not recorded which). The CDR3 loop is CASRKDRTYQPQHF.